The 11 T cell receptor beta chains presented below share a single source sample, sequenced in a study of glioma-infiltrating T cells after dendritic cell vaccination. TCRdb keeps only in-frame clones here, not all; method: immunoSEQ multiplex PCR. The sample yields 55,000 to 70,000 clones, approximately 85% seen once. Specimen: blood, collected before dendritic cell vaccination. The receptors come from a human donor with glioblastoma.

As DNA, the CDR3 is TGTGCCAGCAGCCTAATAGCGGCGAACACCGGGGAGCTGTTTTTT. This sequence encodes CASSLIAANTGELFF. The rearrangement joins TRBV7-2 to TRBJ2-2; D is possibly TRBD2 (6 bases). Germline-derived CDR1 and CDR2 are SGHTA and FQGNSA. V was shortened by 5 bases and J by 0 bases, with 10 bases between the two germline ends. CDR3 length: 15 amino acids.

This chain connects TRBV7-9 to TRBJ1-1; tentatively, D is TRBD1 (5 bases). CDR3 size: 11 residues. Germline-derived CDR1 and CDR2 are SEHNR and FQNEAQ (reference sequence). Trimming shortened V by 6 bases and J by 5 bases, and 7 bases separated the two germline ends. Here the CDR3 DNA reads TGTGCCAGCAGTCGGGGGACTGAAGCTTTCTTT. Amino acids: CASSRGTEAFF.

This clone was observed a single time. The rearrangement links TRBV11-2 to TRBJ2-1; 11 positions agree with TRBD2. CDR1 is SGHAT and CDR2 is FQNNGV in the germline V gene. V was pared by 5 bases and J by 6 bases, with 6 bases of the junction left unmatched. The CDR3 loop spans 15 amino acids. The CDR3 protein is CASSKTSGTSNEQFF. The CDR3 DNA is TGTGCCAGCAGCAAGACTAGCGGGACCTCCAATGAGCAGTTCTTC.

CDR3 sequence (DNA): TGCAGTGCTCAGGAAAGAGAAAAACTGTTTTTT. Its protein product is CSAQEREKLFF. J is TRBJ1-4 and V is TRBV20-1; D unresolved. The CDR3 loop spans 11 amino acids. Trimming stripped 5 bases from V and 8 bases from J, with 9 bases between. From germline, CDR1 is DFQATT and CDR2 SNEGSKA (reference sequence).

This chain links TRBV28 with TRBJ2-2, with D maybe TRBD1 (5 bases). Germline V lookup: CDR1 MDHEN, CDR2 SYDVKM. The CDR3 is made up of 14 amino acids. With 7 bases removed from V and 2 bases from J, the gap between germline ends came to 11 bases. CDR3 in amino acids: CASKVQGNTGELFF. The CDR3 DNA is TGTGCCAGCAAGGTCCAGGGTAACACCGGGGAGCTGTTTTTT.

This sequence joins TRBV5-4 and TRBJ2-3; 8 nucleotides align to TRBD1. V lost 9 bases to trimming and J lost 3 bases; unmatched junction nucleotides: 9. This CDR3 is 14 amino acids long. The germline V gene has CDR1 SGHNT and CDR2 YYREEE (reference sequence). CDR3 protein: CATKPGQGTDTQYF. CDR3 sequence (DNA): TGTGCCACCAAACCCGGACAGGGAACAGATACGCAGTATTTT.

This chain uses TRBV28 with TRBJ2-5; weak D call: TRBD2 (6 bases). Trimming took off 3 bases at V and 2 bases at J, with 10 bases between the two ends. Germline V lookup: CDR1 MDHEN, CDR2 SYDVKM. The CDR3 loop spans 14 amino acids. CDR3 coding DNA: TGTGCCAGCAGTTTCTCGGGGAGGCAAGAGACCCAGTACTTC. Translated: CASSFSGRQETQYF.

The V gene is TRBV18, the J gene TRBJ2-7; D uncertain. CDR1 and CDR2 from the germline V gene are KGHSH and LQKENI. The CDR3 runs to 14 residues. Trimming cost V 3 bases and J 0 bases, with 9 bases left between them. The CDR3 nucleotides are TGTGCCAGCTCACCCTCGGCGGACTCCTACGAGCAGTACTTC. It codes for CASSPSADSYEQYF.

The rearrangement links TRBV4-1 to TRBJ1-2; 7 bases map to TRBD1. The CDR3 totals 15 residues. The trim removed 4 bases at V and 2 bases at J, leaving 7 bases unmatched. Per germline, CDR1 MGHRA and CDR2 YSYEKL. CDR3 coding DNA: TGCGCCAGCAGCCCAACCGACAGGGCCAACTATGGCTACACCTTC. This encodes CASSPTDRANYGYTF.

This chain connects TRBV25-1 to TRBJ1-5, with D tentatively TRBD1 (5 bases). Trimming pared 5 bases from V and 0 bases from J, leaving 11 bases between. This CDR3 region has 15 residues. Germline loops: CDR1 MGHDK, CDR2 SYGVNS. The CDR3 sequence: CASSWGGYSNQPQHF. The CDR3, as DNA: TGTGCCAGCAGTTGGGGGGGTTATAGCAATCAGCCCCAGCATTTT.

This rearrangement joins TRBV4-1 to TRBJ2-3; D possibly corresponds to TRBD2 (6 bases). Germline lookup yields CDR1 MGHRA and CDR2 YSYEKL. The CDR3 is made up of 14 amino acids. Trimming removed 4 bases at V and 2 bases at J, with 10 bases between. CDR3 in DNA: TGCGCCAGCAGCCCGGGGGACTCCACAGATACGCAGTATTTT. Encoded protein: CASSPGDSTDTQYF.